The 23 T cell receptor beta chains below were found in one sample sequenced in a study of blood T cell repertoires in COVID-19. Here immunoSEQ multiplex PCR was the method, and the copy in TCRdb shows in-frame clones only, minus some. This sample carries about 200,000 clones, more than 75% of them seen once, and the ten largest clones take around a sixth. The sequenced sample was peripheral blood. The receptors shown here come from a person between 70 and 80 years old with COVID-19, enrolled during active disease.

V and J are TRBV7-3 and TRBJ2-1; 10 bases are a match to TRBD2. The CDR3 loop spans 15 amino acids. J was trimmed by 7 bases and V by 3 bases; bases with no gene match: 6. Germline CDR1 is SGHTA and CDR2 is FQGTGA. CDR3 region: CASSFELAGRNEQFF. In DNA, the CDR3 is TGTGCCAGCAGCTTCGAACTAGCGGGACGGAATGAGCAGTTCTTC.

This sequence joins TRBV11-3 and TRBJ2-1, with 7 bases identical to TRBD2. Germline CDR1 is SGHNT and CDR2 is YENEEA. This CDR3 region has 15 residues. V lost 5 bases to trimming and J lost 7 bases; unmatched junction nucleotides: 11. Here the CDR3 DNA reads TGTGCCAGCAGCCTCGACCTAGCGCGGGAGAATGAGCAGTTCTTC. Protein: CASSLDLARENEQFF.

The rearrangement uses TRBV19 and TRBJ1-1; unclear D gene. The CDR3 loop spans 12 amino acids. The V end lost 0 bases, the J end lost 14 bases, and 13 bases lay between the germline ends. Germline CDR1 and CDR2: LNHDA and SQIVND (reference sequence). The CDR3: CASSIDSRPGFF. The CDR3 DNA sequence: TGTGCCAGTAGTATAGACTCCCGGCCGGGATTCTTT.

The chain has TRBV28 and TRBJ1-3, with D uncertain. Germline V lookup: CDR1 MDHEN, CDR2 SYDVKM. Trimming took off 7 bases at V and 5 bases at J, with 15 bases between the two ends. This CDR3 comprises 14 residues. CDR3 sequence: CASNQVALRNTIYF. DNA of the CDR3: TGTGCCAGCAATCAAGTAGCATTAAGAAACACCATATATTTT.

This clone was seen a single time. The J gene is TRBJ1-6, the V gene TRBV14; D unclear. Germline CDR1 SGHDN, CDR2 FVKESK. V dropped 2 bases and J dropped 0 bases, with 8 bases sitting between them. CDR3 size: 16 residues. The CDR3 region has the DNA TGTGCCAGCAGCCAAAGCATAAGCTCCTATAATTCACCCCTCCACTTT. It yields the protein CASSQSISSYNSPLHF.

CDR3 nucleotides: TGCGCCAGCAGCCAAGATGGAACGGGGGGGTCATACAATGAGCAGTTCTTC. Protein sequence: CASSQDGTGGSYNEQFF. The chain carries TRBV4-3 and TRBJ2-1; 8 bases are shared with TRBD2. CDR1 and CDR2 from the germline V gene are LGHNA and YSLEER. The J segment lost 4 bases and the V segment lost 0 bases, leaving 8 bases of the junction unmatched. The CDR3 totals 17 residues.

This chain connects TRBV19 to TRBJ1-3; possible D gene TRBD1, 6 bases. Trimming shortened V by 7 bases and J by 2 bases, and 18 bases separated the two germline ends. The germline V gene has CDR1 LNHDA and CDR2 SQIVND (reference sequence). The length of the CDR3 is 16 residues. CDR3 DNA sequence: TGTGCCAGTACGGGACATCGACGATCGGCTGGAAACACCATATATTTT. It translates to CASTGHRRSAGNTIYF.

This chain links TRBV5-1 with TRBJ1-4; 8 bases agree with TRBD1. CDR3 size: 15 residues. J was trimmed by 7 bases and V by 5 bases; bases with no gene match: 10. Per germline, CDR1 SGHRS and CDR2 YFSETQ. The CDR3 region has the DNA TGCGCCAGCAGACCGACGCAGGGGGCCGGTGAAAAACTGTTTTTT. It codes for CASRPTQGAGEKLFF. The whole variable domain, remainder taken from reference TRBV5-1 and TRBJ1-4, is KAGVTQTPRYLIKTRGQQVTLSCSPISGHRSVSWYQQTPGQGLQFLFEYFSETQRNKGNFPGRFSGRQFSNSRSEMNVSTLELGDSALYLCASRPTQGAGEKLFFGSGTQLSVL.

This chain links TRBV24-1 with TRBJ1-5, with D possibly TRBD1 on 6 matching bases. This CDR3 is 16 amino acids long. The germline V and J ends were trimmed by 6 bases and 0 bases, with 14 bases remaining between them. In germline, CDR1 is KGHDR, CDR2 SFDVKD. CDR3 in amino acids: CATSSGDGNSNQPQHF. The CDR3 DNA is TGTGCCACCAGTTCAGGGGATGGCAATAGCAATCAGCCCCAGCATTTT.

The V gene is TRBV19, the J gene TRBJ1-6; D might be TRBD1 (6 bases). Trimming took 7 bases from V and 0 from J, leaving 25 bases between them. There are 20 residues in the CDR3. Germline V gives CDR1 LNHDA, CDR2 SQIVND (reference sequence). The DNA for the CDR3 is TGTGCCAGTACATCCAGGGGTTTCAAATTCAAAAGCTCCTATAATTCACCCCTCCACTTT. It is translated as CASTSRGFKFKSSYNSPLHF. The full variable domain, in which reference TRBV19 and TRBJ1-6 provide the parts outside the CDR3, is DGGITQSPKYLFRKEGQNVTLSCEQNLNHDAMYWYRQDPGQGLRLIYYSQIVNDFQKGDIAEGYSVSREKKESFPLTVTSAQKNPTAFYLCASTSRGFKFKSSYNSPLHFGNGTRLTVT.

The rearrangement uses TRBV5-1 and TRBJ1-2; maybe TRBD1 (5 bases). This CDR3 has 15 amino acids. The V and J ends lost 5 bases and 0 bases respectively, with 14 bases between them. Germline V lookup: CDR1 SGHRS, CDR2 YFSETQ. CDR3 DNA: TGCGCCAGCAGGGAGGGGACTTCTACTAACTATGGCTACACCTTC. Residues: CASREGTSTNYGYTF.

V usage is TRBV6-4 and J usage is TRBJ2-2, with 7 bases lining up with TRBD2. The CDR3 has 14 residues. V shed 7 bases, J shed 0 bases, and the junction held 2 bases outside the gene matches. Germline CDR1 and CDR2: MRHNA and SNTAGT. In nucleotides, the CDR3 is TGTGCCAGCACCGGGACTACGAACACCGGGGAGCTGTTTTTT. Amino acid sequence: CASTGTTNTGELFF.

The chain is built from TRBV7-3 and TRBJ2-2; the match to TRBD2 covers 9 bases. The CDR3 contains 15 residues. The J segment lost 6 bases and the V segment lost 1 base, leaving 3 bases of the junction unmatched. Germline V gene sequence: CDR1 SGHTA, CDR2 FQGTGA. The CDR3: CASSLSGRGAGELFF. CDR3 nucleotides: TGTGCCAGCAGCTTAAGCGGGAGGGGTGCCGGGGAGCTGTTTTTT.

The chain employs TRBV11-2 and TRBJ2-6; D unresolved. Trimming removed 5 bases from V and 1 base from J, with 6 bases in between. The CDR3 contains 14 residues. CDR1 and CDR2 from the germline V gene are SGHAT and FQNNGV. CDR3: CASSPRSGANVLTF. The CDR3 bases are TGTGCCAGCAGCCCCCGGTCTGGGGCCAACGTCCTGACTTTC.

The V call is TRBV5-5, the J call TRBJ2-5; the D gene is possibly TRBD2 (6 bases). Germline lookup yields CDR1 SGHKS and CDR2 YYEKEE (reference sequence). The germline V and J ends were trimmed by 0 bases and 7 bases, with 19 bases remaining between them. The CDR3 contains 16 residues. Here the CDR3 DNA reads TGTGCCAGCAGCTTGGGTCGACCGGGGGACGTAGCGACCCAGTACTTC. It codes for CASSLGRPGDVATQYF. Using reference TRBV5-5 and TRBJ2-5 for the parts outside the CDR3, the full variable domain is DAGVTQSPTHLIKTRGQQVTLRCSPISGHKSVSWYQQVLGQGPQFIFQYYEKEERGRGNFPDRFSARQFPNYSSELNVNALLLGDSALYLCASSLGRPGDVATQYFGPGTRLLVL.

The J gene is TRBJ2-1, the V gene TRBV5-4; 10 nucleotides line up with TRBD2. The trim removed 2 bases at V and 1 base at J, leaving 6 bases unmatched. Germline CDR1 SGHNT, CDR2 YYREEE (reference sequence). The CDR3 has 17 residues. The CDR3 DNA reads TGTGCCAGCAGCTTTCTACTAGCGGGATCGTCCTACAATGAGCAGTTCTTC. Amino acids: CASSFLLAGSSYNEQFF.

This clone has only a few counts. The gene calls are TRBV2 and TRBJ2-6; D possibly corresponds to TRBD1 (5 bases). CDR1 is SNHLY, CDR2 FYNNEI, per germline. Trimming took 6 bases from V and 2 from J, leaving 8 bases between them. There are 14 residues in the CDR3. The CDR3 sequence is CASSSGPGANVLTF. DNA of the CDR3: TGTGCCAGCAGCTCAGGGCCTGGGGCCAACGTCCTGACTTTC.

The rearrangement joins TRBV5-6 to TRBJ1-1; 9 nucleotides match TRBD1. The V gene end was trimmed by 4 bases and the J gene end by 8 bases; junction bases not matched to a gene: 15. The V gene's germline CDR1 is SGHDT and CDR2 YYEEEE. CDR3 size: 16 residues. The CDR3 DNA follows: TGTGCCAGCAGCCACGGGACAGGGATTTCAATCAGGGAAGCTTTCTTT. It codes for CASSHGTGISIREAFF.

This clone showed up just once. The V call is TRBV19, the J call TRBJ1-5; tentative D call: TRBD1 (5 bases). Germline loops: CDR1 LNHDA, CDR2 SQIVND (reference sequence). CDR3 length: 14 amino acids. The germline V and J ends were trimmed by 8 bases and 5 bases, with 16 bases remaining between them. CDR3: CASSTRPGDQPQHF. DNA for the CDR3: TGTGCCAGTTCGACCCGCCCGGGGGATCAGCCCCAGCATTTT.

The rearrangement joins TRBV24-1 to TRBJ2-7; 11 bases are shared with TRBD1. Per the germline V gene, CDR1 is KGHDR and CDR2 is SFDVKD. The CDR3 totals 18 residues. Trimming cost V 2 bases and J 2 bases; bases outside gene matches: 10. The CDR3 DNA reads TGTGCCACCAGTGATTCCGGGACAGGGGGGAAAAACCCCTACGAGCAGTACTTC. Residues: CATSDSGTGGKNPYEQYF.

The rearrangement uses TRBV6-5 and TRBJ2-5; TRBD2 might be the D (5 bases). With 8 bases removed from V and 4 bases from J, the gap between germline ends came to 17 bases. The CDR3 extends over 14 amino acids. Germline V CDR1 and CDR2: MNHEY, SVGAGI. CDR3 region: CASRASWARETQYF. The DNA for the CDR3 is TGTGCCAGCCGGGCTAGCTGGGCGAGAGAGACCCAGTACTTC.

V gene TRBV28 combines with J gene TRBJ1-1, with TRBD1 as a possible D gene (5 bases). V was trimmed by 2 bases and J by 5 bases, leaving 18 bases between them. The CDR3 spans 16 residues. Germline V gives CDR1 MDHEN, CDR2 SYDVKM. In DNA, the CDR3 is TGTGCCAGCAGTTTACAAACAGGAATTATGAGAACTGAAGCTTTCTTT. Amino acid sequence: CASSLQTGIMRTEAFF.

The J gene is TRBJ2-7, the V gene TRBV7-9; 8 nucleotides line up with TRBD1. The CDR3 totals 16 residues. Germline CDR1 reads SEHNR; CDR2 reads FQNEAQ (reference sequence). V gave up 5 bases and J gave up 2 bases; unmatched junction bases: 11. CDR3 amino acids: CASSPPDRGIPYEQYF. In DNA, the CDR3 is TGTGCCAGCAGCCCCCCTGACAGGGGAATCCCCTACGAGCAGTACTTC.